This T cell receptor (beta chain) was retrieved from a study of blood T cell repertoires in COVID-19. Study as a whole: T cells, B-cell-depleted T cells, or PBMCs supplied cDNA or gDNA.

Produced via immunoSEQ multiplex PCR; TCRdb's table is partial and in-frame only. The sample shows 110,000 or so clones, over 70% of them seen only once. Germline lookup yields CDR1 SGHNT and CDR2 YYREEE (reference sequence). The CDR3 extends over 13 amino acids. V was pared by 2 bases and J by 3 bases, with 9 bases between. Sequenced sample: peripheral blood. The chain combines TRBV5-4 with TRBJ2-7; D perhaps matches TRBD1 (6 bases). This receptor was taken from a man between 45 and 60 years old with acute or convalescent COVID-19. CDR3 nucleotide sequence: TGTGCCAGCAGCTTTGGACAGAGCTACGAGCAGTACGTC. Amino acids: CASSFGQSYEQYV.